The present T cell receptor beta chain was sequenced within a study of T cell changes during pregnancy in multiple sclerosis. The protocol was immunoSEQ multiplex PCR, while the TCRdb copy is restricted to in-frame clones and leaves out a portion. In the table there are 28,000 or so clones, about 88% of which are singletons. Trimming removed 5 bases from V and 5 bases from J, with 11 bases in between. The CDR3 sequence is 12 residues long. Germline values: CDR1 SGHRS, CDR2 YFSETQ. This clonotype was obtained from a female donor with multiple sclerosis, enrolled in a pregnancy study. The J gene is TRBJ2-7, the V gene TRBV5-1; tentative D call: TRBD2 (7 bases). The sequenced sample was CD4+ T cells from peripheral blood mononuclear cells, obtained in the second trimester of pregnancy. CDR3 sequence (DNA): TGCGCCAGCAGACCCGGGGGGCACGAGCAGTACTTC. Translation: CASRPGGHEQYF.